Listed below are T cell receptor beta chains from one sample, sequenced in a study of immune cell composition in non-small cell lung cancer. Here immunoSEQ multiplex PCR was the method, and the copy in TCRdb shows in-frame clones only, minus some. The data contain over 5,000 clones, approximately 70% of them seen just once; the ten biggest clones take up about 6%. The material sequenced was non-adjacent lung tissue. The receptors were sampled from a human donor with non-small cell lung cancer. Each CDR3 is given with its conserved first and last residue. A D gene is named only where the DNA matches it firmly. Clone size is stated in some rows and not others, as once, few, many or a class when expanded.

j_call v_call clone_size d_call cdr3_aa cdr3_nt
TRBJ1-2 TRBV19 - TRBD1 CASSRGSGTGVLSYTF TGTGCCAGTAGTAGAGGATCCGGGACAGGAGTGTTGAGCTACACCTTC
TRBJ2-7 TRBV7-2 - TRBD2 CASSLGTSGGVAYF TGTGCCAGCAGCTTGGGGACTAGCGGGGGTGTAGCCTACTTC
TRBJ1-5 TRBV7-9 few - CASSATLELQPQHF TGTGCCAGCAGCGCAACACTGGAGCTGCAGCCCCAGCATTTT
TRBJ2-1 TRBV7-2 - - CASSLGTYNEQFF TGTGCCAGCAGCTTAGGCACTTACAATGAGCAGTTCTTC
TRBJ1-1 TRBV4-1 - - CASSQVAGVRAEAFF TGCGCCAGCAGCCAAGTGGCAGGGGTAAGGGCTGAAGCTTTCTTT
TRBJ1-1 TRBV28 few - CASSLSRGWGTEAFF TGTGCCAGCAGTCTATCGCGGGGGTGGGGCACTGAAGCTTTCTTT
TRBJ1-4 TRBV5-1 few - CASSLLPRRDEKLFF TGCGCCAGCAGCTTGTTACCCCGCCGGGATGAAAAACTGTTTTTT
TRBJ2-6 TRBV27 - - CASSLKVPRVPLSGANVLTF TGTGCCAGCAGTTTAAAGGTACCCAGGGTCCCCCTCTCTGGGGCCAACGTCCTGACTTTC
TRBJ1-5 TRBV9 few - CASSVDGGQPQHF TGTGCCAGCAGCGTAGATGGGGGCCAGCCCCAGCATTTT
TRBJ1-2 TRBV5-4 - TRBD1 CASSRGTGQDYGYTF TGTGCCAGCAGCAGGGGGACAGGGCAGGACTATGGCTACACCTTC
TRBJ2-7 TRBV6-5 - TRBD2 CASRTLAGDRYEQYF TGTGCCAGCAGGACCCTAGCGGGGGATCGCTACGAGCAGTACTTC
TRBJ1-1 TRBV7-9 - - CASSYSQGSSDTEAFF TGTGCCAGCAGCTATAGTCAGGGGAGCAGTGACACTGAAGCTTTCTTT
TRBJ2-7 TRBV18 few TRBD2 CASSPTSGGTYEQYF TGTGCCAGCTCACCAACTAGCGGGGGGACCTACGAGCAGTACTTC
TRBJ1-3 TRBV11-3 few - CASSPRGVDTIYF TGTGCCAGCAGCCCGCGGGGGGTAGACACCATATATTTT
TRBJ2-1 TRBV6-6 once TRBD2 CASSSGGARGNEQFF TGTGCCAGCTCCAGCGGGGGGGCCAGGGGCAATGAGCAGTTCTTC
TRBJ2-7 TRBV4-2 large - CASSQVGDFYEQYF TGTGCCAGCAGCCAAGTCGGAGATTTCTACGAGCAGTACTTC
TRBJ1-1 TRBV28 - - CASIAGEAFF TGTGCCAGCATAGCCGGTGAAGCTTTCTTT
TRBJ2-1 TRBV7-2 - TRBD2 CASSLTWGEGEQFF TGTGCCAGCAGCTTAACCTGGGGGGAGGGTGAGCAGTTCTTC
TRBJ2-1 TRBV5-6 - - CASSLEVGNNDEQFF TGTGCCAGCAGCTTGGAGGTGGGCAACAATGATGAGCAGTTCTTC
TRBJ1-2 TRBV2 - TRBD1 CASRGGRDRNYGYTF TGTGCCAGCAGAGGGGGCAGGGACCGAAACTATGGCTACACCTTC
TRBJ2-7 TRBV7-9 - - CASSSTDKAYEQYF TGTGCCAGCAGCTCCACCGACAAGGCCTACGAGCAGTACTTC
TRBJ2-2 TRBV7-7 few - CACQGDTGELFF TGTGCATGTCAGGGTGACACCGGGGAGCTGTTTTTT
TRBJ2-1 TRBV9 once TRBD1 CASSVGDRDYNEQFF TGTGCCAGCAGCGTAGGGGACAGGGACTACAATGAGCAGTTCTTC
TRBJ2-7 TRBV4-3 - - CASSQLRSGSYEQYF TGCGCCAGCAGCCAACTTAGATCGGGTTCCTACGAGCAGTACTTC
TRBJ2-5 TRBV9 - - CASSVGQGGRETQYF TGTGCCAGCAGCGTAGGACAGGGTGGGAGGGAGACCCAGTACTTC
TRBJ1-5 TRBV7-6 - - CASSIDINQPQHF TGTGCCAGCAGCATAGATATCAATCAGCCCCAGCATTTT
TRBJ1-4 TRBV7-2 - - CASSRSTTNEKLFF TGTGCCAGCAGCCGTAGTACAACTAATGAAAAACTGTTTTTT
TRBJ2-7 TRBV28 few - CASSLPGVPSYEQYF TGTGCCAGCAGTTTACCAGGGGTCCCATCCTACGAGCAGTACTTC
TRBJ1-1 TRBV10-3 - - CAIRSSGNTEAFF TGTGCCATCAGGTCCTCAGGGAACACTGAAGCTTTCTTT
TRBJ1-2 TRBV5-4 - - CASSLVGTQDSYGYTF TGTGCCAGCAGCTTGGTCGGGACACAAGATTCCTATGGCTACACCTTC
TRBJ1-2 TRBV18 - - CASSPPGGYYGYTF TGTGCCAGCTCCCCCCCTGGGGGCTACTATGGCTACACCTTC
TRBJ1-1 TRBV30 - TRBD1 CAWTDRGQTEAFF TGTGCCTGGACCGACAGGGGGCAAACTGAAGCTTTCTTT
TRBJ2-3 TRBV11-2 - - CASSHLGGQFTDTQYF TGTGCCAGCAGCCATTTGGGGGGACAGTTCACAGATACGCAGTATTTT
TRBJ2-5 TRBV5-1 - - CASSLALPPETQYF TGCGCCAGCAGCTTGGCTCTCCCCCCAGAGACCCAGTACTTC
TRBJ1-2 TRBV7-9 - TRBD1 CASSLAGDRGLSNGYTF TGTGCCAGCAGCTTAGCGGGGGACAGGGGGCTCTCTAATGGCTACACCTTC